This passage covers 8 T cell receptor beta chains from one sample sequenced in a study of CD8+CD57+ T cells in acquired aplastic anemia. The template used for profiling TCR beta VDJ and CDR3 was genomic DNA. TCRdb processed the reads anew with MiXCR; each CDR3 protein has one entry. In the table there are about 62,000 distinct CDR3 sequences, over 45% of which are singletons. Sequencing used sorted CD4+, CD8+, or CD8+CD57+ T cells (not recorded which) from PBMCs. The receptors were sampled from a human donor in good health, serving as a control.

Here the CDR3 DNA reads TGCGCCACCAGAACCGGGACTAGCGGGAACTACGAGCAGTACTTC. Residues: CATRTGTSGNYEQYF. The V and J genes are TRBV5-1 and TRBJ2-7; 13 positions agree with TRBD2. CDR3 length: 15 amino acids. The trim removed 9 bases at V and 3 bases at J, leaving 9 bases unmatched. The germline CDR1 and CDR2 sequences are SGHRS and YFSETQ.

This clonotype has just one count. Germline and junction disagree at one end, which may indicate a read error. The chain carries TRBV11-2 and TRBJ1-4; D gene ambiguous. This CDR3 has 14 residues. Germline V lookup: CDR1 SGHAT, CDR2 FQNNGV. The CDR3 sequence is CPSSLVGSVEKLFF. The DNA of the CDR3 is TGTCCCAGCAGCTTGGTCGGGTCCGTCGAAAAACTGTTTTTT.

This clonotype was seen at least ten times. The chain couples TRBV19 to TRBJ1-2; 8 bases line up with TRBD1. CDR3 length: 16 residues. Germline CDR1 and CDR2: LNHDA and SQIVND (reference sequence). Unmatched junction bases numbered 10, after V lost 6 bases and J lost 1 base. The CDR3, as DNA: TGTGCCAGTAGCCTTGGGGACAGGAGCAATAACTATGGCTACACCTTC. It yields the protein CASSLGDRSNNYGYTF. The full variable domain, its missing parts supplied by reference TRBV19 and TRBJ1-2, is DGGITQSPKYLFRKEGQNVTLSCEQNLNHDAMYWYRQDPGQGLRLIYYSQIVNDFQKGDIAEGYSVSREKKESFPLTVTSAQKNPTAFYLCASSLGDRSNNYGYTFGSGTRLTVV.

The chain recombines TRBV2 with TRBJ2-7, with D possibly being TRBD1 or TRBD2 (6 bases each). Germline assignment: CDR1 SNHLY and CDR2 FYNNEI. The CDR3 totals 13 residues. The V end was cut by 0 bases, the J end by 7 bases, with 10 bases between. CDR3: CASSEAGGGEQYF. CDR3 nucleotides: TGTGCCAGCAGTGAAGCGGGGGGCGGGGAGCAGTACTTC.

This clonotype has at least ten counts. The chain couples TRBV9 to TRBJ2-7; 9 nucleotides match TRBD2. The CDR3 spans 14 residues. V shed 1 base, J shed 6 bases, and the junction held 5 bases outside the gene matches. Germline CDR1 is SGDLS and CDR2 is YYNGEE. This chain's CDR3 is CASSVRGTSSEQYF. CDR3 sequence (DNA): TGTGCCAGCAGCGTAAGAGGGACTAGCTCCGAGCAGTACTTC.

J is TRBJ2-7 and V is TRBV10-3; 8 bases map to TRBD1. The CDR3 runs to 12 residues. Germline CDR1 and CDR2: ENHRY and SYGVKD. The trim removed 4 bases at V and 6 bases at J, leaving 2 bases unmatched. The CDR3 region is CAISVDRVEQYF. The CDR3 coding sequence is TGTGCCATCAGTGTGGACAGGGTCGAGCAGTACTTC.

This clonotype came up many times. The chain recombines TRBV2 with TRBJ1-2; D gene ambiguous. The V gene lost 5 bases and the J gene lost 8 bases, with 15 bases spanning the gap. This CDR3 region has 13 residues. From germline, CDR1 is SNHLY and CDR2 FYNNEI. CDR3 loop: CASSFGLLGGYTF. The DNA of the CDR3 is TGTGCCAGCAGTTTTGGGCTGCTGGGGGGCTACACCTTC.

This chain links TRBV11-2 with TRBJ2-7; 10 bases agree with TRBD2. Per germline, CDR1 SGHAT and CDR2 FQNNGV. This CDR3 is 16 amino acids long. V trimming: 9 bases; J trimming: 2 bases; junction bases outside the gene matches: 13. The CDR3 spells CASSEVAGGPTYEQYF. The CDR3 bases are TGTGCCAGTTCGGAGGTAGCGGGAGGCCCAACCTACGAGCAGTACTTC.